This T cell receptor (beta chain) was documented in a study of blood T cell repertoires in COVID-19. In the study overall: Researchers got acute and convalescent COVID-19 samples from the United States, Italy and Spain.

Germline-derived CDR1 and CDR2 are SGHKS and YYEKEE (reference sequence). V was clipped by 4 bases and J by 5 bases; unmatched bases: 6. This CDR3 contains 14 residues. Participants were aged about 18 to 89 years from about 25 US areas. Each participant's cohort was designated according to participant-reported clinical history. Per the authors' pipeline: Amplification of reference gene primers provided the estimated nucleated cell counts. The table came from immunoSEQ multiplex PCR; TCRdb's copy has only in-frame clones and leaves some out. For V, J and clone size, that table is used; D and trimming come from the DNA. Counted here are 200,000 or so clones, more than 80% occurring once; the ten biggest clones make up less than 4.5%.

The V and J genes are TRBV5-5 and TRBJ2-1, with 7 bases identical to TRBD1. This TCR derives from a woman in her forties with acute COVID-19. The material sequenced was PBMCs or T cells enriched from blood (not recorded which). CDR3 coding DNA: TGTGCCAGCAGCACTTGGACAGGAAACAATGAGCAGTTCTTC. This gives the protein CASSTWTGNNEQFF.